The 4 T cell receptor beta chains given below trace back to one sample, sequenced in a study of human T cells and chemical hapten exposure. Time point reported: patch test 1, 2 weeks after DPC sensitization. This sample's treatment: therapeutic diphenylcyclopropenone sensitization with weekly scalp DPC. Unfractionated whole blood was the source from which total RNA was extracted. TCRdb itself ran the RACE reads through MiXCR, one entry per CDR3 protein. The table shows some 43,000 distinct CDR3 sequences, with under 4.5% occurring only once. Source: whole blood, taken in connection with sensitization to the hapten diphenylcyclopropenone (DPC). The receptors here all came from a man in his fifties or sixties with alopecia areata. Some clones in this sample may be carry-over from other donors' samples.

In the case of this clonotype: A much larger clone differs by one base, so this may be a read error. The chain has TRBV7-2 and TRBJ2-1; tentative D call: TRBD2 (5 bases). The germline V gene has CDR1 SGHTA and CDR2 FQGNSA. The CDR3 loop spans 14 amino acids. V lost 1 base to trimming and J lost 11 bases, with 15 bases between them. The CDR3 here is CASSLVQTGNKQFF. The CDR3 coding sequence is TGTGCCAGCAGCTTAGTCCAAACCGGGAATAAGCAGTTCTTC.

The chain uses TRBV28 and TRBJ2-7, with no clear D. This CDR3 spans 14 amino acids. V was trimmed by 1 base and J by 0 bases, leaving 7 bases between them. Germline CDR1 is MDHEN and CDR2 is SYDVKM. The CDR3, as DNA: TGTGCCAGCAGTTTATTTGTGGACTCCTACGAGCAGTACTTC. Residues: CASSLFVDSYEQYF.

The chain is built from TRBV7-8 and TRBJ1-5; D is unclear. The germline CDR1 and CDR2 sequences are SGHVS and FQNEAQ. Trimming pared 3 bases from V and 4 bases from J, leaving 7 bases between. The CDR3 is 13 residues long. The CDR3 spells CASSLTENQPQHF. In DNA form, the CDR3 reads TGTGCCAGCAGCTTGACGGAGAATCAGCCCCAGCATTTT. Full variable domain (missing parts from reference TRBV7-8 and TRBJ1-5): GAGVSQSPRYKVAKRGQDVALRCDPISGHVSLFWYQQALGQGPEFLTYFQNEAQLDKSGLPSDRFFAERPEGSVSTLKIQRTQQEDSAVYLCASSLTENQPQHFGDGTRLSIL.

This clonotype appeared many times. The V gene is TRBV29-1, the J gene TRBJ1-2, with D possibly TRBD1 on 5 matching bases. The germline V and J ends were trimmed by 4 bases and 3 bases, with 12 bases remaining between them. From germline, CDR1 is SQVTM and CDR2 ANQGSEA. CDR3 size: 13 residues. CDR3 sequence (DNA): TGCAGCGTTGCCAGGGAAACAGACTATGGCTACACCTTC. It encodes CSVARETDYGYTF.